The 20 T cell receptor beta chains presented below share a single source sample, sequenced in a study of identical twins. TCRdb re-called the 5' RACE reads through MiXCR, storing one row per CDR3 protein. Of some 900,000 distinct CDR3 sequences listed, 12% are singletons. This sample was shared with a second study, whose subject was yellow fever vaccine responses in identical twins.

The sequencing sample was made of PBMCs. These TCRs come from a young woman in good health.

At least ten counts were recorded for this clonotype. The V and J genes are TRBV6-2 or TRBV6-3 and TRBJ1-5; TRBD1 agrees at 7 bases. The CDR3 has 17 residues. The V gene end was trimmed by 5 bases and the J gene end by 3 bases; junction bases not matched to a gene: 13. Germline V CDR1 and CDR2: MNHEY, SVGEGT. The CDR3 region has the DNA TGTGCCAGCAGTAATCTTTACGGGACAGCCAACAATCAGCCCCAGCATTTT. Encoded protein: CASSNLYGTANNQPQHF.

The rearrangement links TRBV12-5 to TRBJ2-1; 10 bases are a match to TRBD2. The CDR3 spans 17 residues. Germline V gene sequence: CDR1 LGHNT, CDR2 FRNRAP. V lost 2 bases and J lost 5; bases outside the gene matches: 9. The CDR3 region is CASGLRLAGITDNEQFF. The DNA of the CDR3 is TGTGCTAGTGGTTTGAGACTAGCGGGTATAACCGACAATGAGCAGTTCTTC.

This clonotype was seen only a few times. The chain combines TRBV12-3 or TRBV12-4 with TRBJ2-6, with D perhaps TRBD1 (6 bases). With 5 bases removed from V and 2 bases from J, the gap between germline ends came to 13 bases. The CDR3 loop spans 16 amino acids. The CDR3 DNA reads as TGTGCCAGCAGTCTCACGACAGGCCCTGGGGCCAACGTCCTGACTTTC. It specifies CASSLTTGPGANVLTF.

The V call is TRBV28, the J call TRBJ1-1; the match to TRBD1 covers 11 bases. This CDR3 spans 15 amino acids. The germline CDR1 and CDR2 sequences are MDHEN and SYDVKM. The V and J ends lost 6 bases and 5 bases, in that order; junction bases with no gene match: 8. In DNA, the CDR3 is TGTGCCAGCAGCCAGTCCGGGACAGGGGGTACTGAAGCTTTCTTT. Translated, it gives CASSQSGTGGTEAFF.

The chain combines TRBV4-1 with TRBJ1-3, with 7 bases lining up with TRBD1. Losses at the gene ends were 2 bases for V and 2 bases for J; bases not matched to a gene: 6. Per germline, CDR1 MGHRA and CDR2 YSYEKL. The CDR3 spans 16 residues. This CDR3 is CASSQPEDRPGNTIYF. The CDR3 coding sequence is TGCGCCAGCAGCCAACCTGAGGACAGGCCTGGAAACACCATATATTTT.

The gene calls are TRBV12-3 or TRBV12-4 and TRBJ2-1; possible D gene TRBD2, 6 bases. V lost 1 base, J lost 8 bases, and 12 bases lay in between. The CDR3 contains 14 residues. For the CDR3, the DNA is TGTGCCAGCAGTTTAGGGGGGACTGAGGATGAGCAGTTCTTC. It codes for CASSLGGTEDEQFF.

The chain is built from TRBV7-2 and TRBJ1-4, with 12 bases lining up with TRBD1. The V gene's germline CDR1 is SGHTA and CDR2 FQGNSA. The ends lost 5 bases at V and 13 bases at J; junction bases unmatched: 11. The CDR3 loop spans 15 amino acids. CDR3 in amino acids: CASSTPGTGGGRLFF. Written as DNA, the CDR3 is TGTGCCAGCAGCACACCCGGGACAGGGGGCGGGAGACTGTTTTTT. The entire variable domain, with the rest obtained from reference TRBV7-2 and TRBJ1-4, is as follows: GAGVSQSPSNKVTEKGKDVELRCDPISGHTALYWYRQSLGQGLEFLIYFQGNSAPDKSGLPSDRFSAERTGGSVSTLTIQRTQQEDSAVYLCASSTPGTGGGRLFFGSGTQLSVL.

This clonotype was counted at least ten times. This chain uses TRBV12-3 or TRBV12-4 with TRBJ2-7, with 8 bases aligning to TRBD2. Trimming cost V 3 bases and J 3 bases; bases outside gene matches: 4. The CDR3 has 14 amino acids. Here the CDR3 reads CASSLRSGSYEQYF. CDR3 in DNA: TGTGCCAGCAGTTTGAGAAGCGGGAGCTACGAGCAGTACTTC.

In this sample, this clonotype turned up a few times. V gene TRBV20-1 combines with J gene TRBJ2-5, with 9 bases fitting TRBD1. This CDR3 spans 13 amino acids. CDR1 and CDR2 (germline): DFQATT, SNEGSKA (reference sequence). J was trimmed by 4 bases and V by 6 bases; bases with no gene match: 6. The CDR3 sequence is CSAIQGAGETQYF. CDR3 sequence (DNA): TGCAGTGCAATACAGGGGGCGGGAGAGACCCAGTACTTC.

The chain uses TRBV6-5 and TRBJ1-1; D gene ambiguous. CDR1 MNHEY and CDR2 SVGAGI come from the germline V gene. The V end was cut by 2 bases, the J end by 1 base, with 8 bases between. The CDR3 consists of 14 residues. CDR3 bases: TGTGCCAGCAGTTACGGTACACAGAACACTGAAGCTTTCTTT. Encoded protein: CASSYGTQNTEAFF.

The CDR3: CASSPDRGVNTDTQYF. In DNA form, the CDR3 reads TGTGCCAGCAGTCCTGACAGAGGGGTGAACACAGATACGCAGTATTTT. This chain connects TRBV12-3 or TRBV12-4 to TRBJ2-3; D possibly matches TRBD1 or TRBD2 (5 bases each). Trimming stripped 5 bases from V and 2 bases from J, with 17 bases between. CDR3 length equals 16 residues.

This clonotype turned up a few times. The chain links TRBV10-3 to TRBJ2-3; D is possibly TRBD1 (6 bases). There are 15 residues in the CDR3. Germline V gene lookup returns CDR1 ENHRY and CDR2 SYGVKD. The CDR3 DNA reads TGTGCAGCGAAGCCGGGACACGATAGCACAGATACGCAGTATTTT. Protein: CAAKPGHDSTDTQYF.

This clonotype has more than one count but fewer than ten. The chain is built from TRBV28 and TRBJ2-1, with D perhaps matching TRBD2 (6 bases). The V gene lost 5 bases and the J gene lost 2 bases, with 13 bases spanning the gap. This CDR3 is 15 amino acids long. From germline, CDR1 is MDHEN and CDR2 SYDVKM. The CDR3 is CASSPTSPTYNEQFF. The CDR3 nucleotides are TGTGCCAGCAGTCCGACTAGTCCTACCTACAATGAGCAGTTCTTC.

The sample holds many counts of this clonotype. For the CDR3, the DNA is TGCGCCAGCAGCCAGCTGCGGCAGGGGGGCAATGAGCAGTTCTTC. Amino acids: CASSQLRQGGNEQFF. The chain is built from TRBV4-1 and TRBJ2-1; D might be TRBD1 (7 bases). Trimming removed 3 bases at V and 6 bases at J, with 15 bases between. This CDR3 comprises 15 residues. Germline CDR1 is MGHRA and CDR2 is YSYEKL.

The chain couples TRBV3-1 to TRBJ2-3, with 10 bases identical to TRBD2. This CDR3 contains 16 residues. Germline lookup yields CDR1 LGHDT and CDR2 YNNKEL (reference sequence). V was pared by 5 bases and J by 4 bases, with 9 bases of the junction left unmatched. CDR3 coding DNA: TGTGCCAGCAGCTCCACTAGCGGGGTACTTCCAGATACGCAGTATTTT. The encoded protein is CASSSTSGVLPDTQYF.

This clonotype occurred a few times. This chain connects TRBV6-5 to TRBJ2-7; TRBD1 matches 7 bases. Germline CDR1 reads MNHEY; CDR2 reads SVGAGI. This CDR3 spans 14 amino acids. The trim removed 4 bases at V and 1 base at J, leaving 4 bases unmatched. DNA of the CDR3: TGTGCCAGCAGTTTCCTACAGGGGTCCTACGAGCAGTACGTC. Translated, it gives CASSFLQGSYEQYV.

This clonotype appeared a few times. The V and J genes are TRBV28 and TRBJ2-5, with TRBD1 matching 7 bases. The trim removed 7 bases at V and 2 bases at J, leaving 4 bases unmatched. This CDR3 is 13 amino acids long. Germline CDR1 and CDR2: MDHEN and SYDVKM. CDR3 sequence (DNA): TGTGCCAGCACCGGGACAGTACAAGAGACCCAGTACTTC. Protein: CASTGTVQETQYF. The full variable domain, in which reference TRBV28 and TRBJ2-5 provide the parts outside the CDR3, is DVKVTQSSRYLVKRTGEKVFLECVQDMDHENMFWYRQDPGLGLRLIYFSYDVKMKEKGDIPEGYSVSREKKERFSLILESASTNQTSMYLCASTGTVQETQYFGPGTRLLVL.

The chain couples TRBV5-5 to TRBJ2-1; D uncertain. The germline CDR1 and CDR2 sequences are SGHKS and YYEKEE (reference sequence). The CDR3 spans 13 residues. Trimming took off 3 bases at V and 1 base at J, with 5 bases between the two ends. The CDR3 protein is CASSYVSYNEQFF. The DNA for the CDR3 is TGTGCCAGCAGCTACGTATCCTACAATGAGCAGTTCTTC.

This clonotype was counted only a few times. The chain carries TRBV5-1 and TRBJ1-2, with D unclear. The CDR3 loop spans 15 amino acids. Trimming took 0 bases from V and 7 from J, leaving 16 bases between them. Germline assignment: CDR1 SGHRS and CDR2 YFSETQ. The CDR3, as DNA: TGCGCCAGCAGCTTGGCCATTGAGGGTTGGGGTGGCTACACCTTC. This translates into CASSLAIEGWGGYTF. Complete variable domain (other parts from reference TRBV5-1 and TRBJ1-2): KAGVTQTPRYLIKTRGQQVTLSCSPISGHRSVSWYQQTPGQGLQFLFEYFSETQRNKGNFPGRFSGRQFSNSRSEMNVSTLELGDSALYLCASSLAIEGWGGYTFGSGTRLTVV.

This clonotype was seen many times. This chain connects TRBV12-3 or TRBV12-4 to TRBJ1-5; 9 bases are shared with TRBD1. The CDR3 consists of 15 residues. Unmatched junction bases numbered 8, after V lost 6 bases and J lost 5 bases. The CDR3 nucleotides are TGTGCCAGCAGCGAGACAGGGGGTCTTTATCAGCCCCAGCATTTT. It specifies CASSETGGLYQPQHF.